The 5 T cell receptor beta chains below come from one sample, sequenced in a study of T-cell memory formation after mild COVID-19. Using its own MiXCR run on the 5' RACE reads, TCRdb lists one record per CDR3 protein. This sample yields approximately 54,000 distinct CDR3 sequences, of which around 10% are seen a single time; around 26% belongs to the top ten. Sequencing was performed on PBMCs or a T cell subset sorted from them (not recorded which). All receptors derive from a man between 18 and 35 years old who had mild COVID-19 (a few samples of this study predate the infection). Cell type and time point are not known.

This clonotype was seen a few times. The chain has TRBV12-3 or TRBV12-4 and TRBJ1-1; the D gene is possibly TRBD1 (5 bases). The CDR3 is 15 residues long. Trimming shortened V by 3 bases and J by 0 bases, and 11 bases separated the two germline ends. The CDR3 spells CASSLGGTVNTEAFF. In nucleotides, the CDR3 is TGTGCCAGCAGTTTGGGGGGGACGGTGAACACTGAAGCTTTCTTT.

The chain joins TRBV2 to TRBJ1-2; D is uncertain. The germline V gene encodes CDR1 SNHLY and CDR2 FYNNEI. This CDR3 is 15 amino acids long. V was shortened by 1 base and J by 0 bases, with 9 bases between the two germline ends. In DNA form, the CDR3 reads TGTGCCAGCAGTGAAGGGCCAAGACCTAACTATGGCTACACCTTC. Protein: CASSEGPRPNYGYTF.

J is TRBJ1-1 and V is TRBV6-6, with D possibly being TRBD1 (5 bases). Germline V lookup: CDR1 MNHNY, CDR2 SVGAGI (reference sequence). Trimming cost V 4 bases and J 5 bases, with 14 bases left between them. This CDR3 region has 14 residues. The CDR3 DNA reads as TGTGCCAGCAGTTCGATAGGGGAGGTGACTGAAGCTTTCTTT. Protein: CASSSIGEVTEAFF.

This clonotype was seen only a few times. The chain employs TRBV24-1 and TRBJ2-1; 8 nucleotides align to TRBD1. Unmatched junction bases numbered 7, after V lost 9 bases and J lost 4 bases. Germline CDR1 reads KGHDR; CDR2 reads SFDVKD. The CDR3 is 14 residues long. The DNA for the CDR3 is TGTGCCACCGCCGTCACAGGGGGATACAATGAGCAGTTCTTC. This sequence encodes CATAVTGGYNEQFF.

The CDR3 region is CASSFRFQGVGEQFF. In nucleotides, the CDR3 is TGTGCCAGCAGCTTTAGGTTCCAGGGCGTGGGAGAGCAGTTCTTC. This chain joins TRBV11-2 and TRBJ2-1, with D perhaps TRBD1 (5 bases). This CDR3 spans 15 amino acids. Deletions cut 3 bases from V and 10 bases from J, with 19 bases between. The germline gives CDR1 SGHAT, CDR2 FQNNGV.